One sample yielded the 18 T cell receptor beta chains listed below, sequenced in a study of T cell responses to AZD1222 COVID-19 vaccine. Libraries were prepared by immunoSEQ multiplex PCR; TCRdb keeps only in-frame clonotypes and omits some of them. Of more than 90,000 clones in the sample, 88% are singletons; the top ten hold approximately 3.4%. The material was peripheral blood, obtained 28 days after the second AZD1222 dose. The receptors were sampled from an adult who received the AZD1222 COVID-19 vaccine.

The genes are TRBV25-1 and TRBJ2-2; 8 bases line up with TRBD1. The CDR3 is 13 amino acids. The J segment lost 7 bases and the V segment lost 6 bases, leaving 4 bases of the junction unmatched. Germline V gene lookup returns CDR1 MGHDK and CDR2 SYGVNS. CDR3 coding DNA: TGTGCCAGCAGGGACAGGGCAGTCGGGGAGCTGTTTTTT. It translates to CASRDRAVGELFF.

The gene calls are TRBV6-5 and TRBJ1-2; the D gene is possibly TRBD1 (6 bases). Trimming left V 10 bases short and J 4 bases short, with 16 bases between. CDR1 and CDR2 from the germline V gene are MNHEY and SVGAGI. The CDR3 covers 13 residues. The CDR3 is CATRQESSYGYTF. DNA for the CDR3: TGTGCCACCCGACAGGAGAGTAGCTATGGCTACACCTTC.

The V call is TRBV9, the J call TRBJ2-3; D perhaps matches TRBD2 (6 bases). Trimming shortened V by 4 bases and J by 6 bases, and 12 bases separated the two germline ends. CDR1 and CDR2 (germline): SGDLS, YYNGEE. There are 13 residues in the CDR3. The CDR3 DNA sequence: TGTGCCAGCAGCCCCGGGGGTCGGGATACGCAGTATTTT. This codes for CASSPGGRDTQYF.

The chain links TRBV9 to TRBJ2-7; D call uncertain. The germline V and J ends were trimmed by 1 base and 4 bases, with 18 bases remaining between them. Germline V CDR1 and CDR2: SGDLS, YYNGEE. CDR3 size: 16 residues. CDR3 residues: CASSVSGGSFGYEQYF. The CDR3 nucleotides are TGTGCCAGCAGCGTATCGGGCGGATCTTTTGGGTACGAGCAGTACTTC.

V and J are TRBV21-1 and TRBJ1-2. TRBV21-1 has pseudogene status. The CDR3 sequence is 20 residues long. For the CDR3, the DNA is TGTGCCAGCAGCATAATCTTGGGCAGGCGGGGTCGGGGATTAAACTATGGCTACACCTTC. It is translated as CASSIILGRRGRGLNYGYTF.

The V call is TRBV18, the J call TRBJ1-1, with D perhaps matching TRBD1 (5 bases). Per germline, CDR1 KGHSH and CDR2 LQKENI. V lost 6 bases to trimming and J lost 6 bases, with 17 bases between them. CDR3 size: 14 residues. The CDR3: CASSSAGTRAEAFF. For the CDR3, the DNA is TGTGCCAGCTCGTCAGCAGGGACTCGGGCTGAAGCTTTCTTT.

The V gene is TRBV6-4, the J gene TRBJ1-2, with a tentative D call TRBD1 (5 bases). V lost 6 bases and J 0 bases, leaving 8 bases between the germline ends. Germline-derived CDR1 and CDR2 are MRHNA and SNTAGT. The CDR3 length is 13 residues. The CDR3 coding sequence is TGTGCCAGCAGCCGGACACCTAACTATGGCTACACCTTC. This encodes CASSRTPNYGYTF.

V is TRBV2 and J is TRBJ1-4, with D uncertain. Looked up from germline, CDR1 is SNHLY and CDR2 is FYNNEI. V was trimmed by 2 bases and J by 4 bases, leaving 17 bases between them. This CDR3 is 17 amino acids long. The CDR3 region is CASSELDLGVINEKLFF. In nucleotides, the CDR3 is TGTGCCAGCAGTGAACTCGACCTCGGGGTGATTAATGAAAAACTGTTTTTT. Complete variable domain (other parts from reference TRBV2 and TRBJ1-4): EPEVTQTPSHQVTQMGQEVILRCVPISNHLYFYWYRQILGQKVEFLVSFYNNEISEKSEIFDDQFSVERPDGSNFTLKIRSTKLEDSAMYFCASSELDLGVINEKLFFGSGTQLSVL.

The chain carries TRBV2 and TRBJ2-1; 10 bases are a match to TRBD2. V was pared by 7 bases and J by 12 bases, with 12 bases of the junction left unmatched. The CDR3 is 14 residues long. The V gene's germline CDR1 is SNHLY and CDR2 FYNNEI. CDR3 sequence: CASKGLAGDRGQFF. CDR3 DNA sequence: TGTGCCAGCAAAGGGCTAGCGGGAGACCGAGGGCAGTTCTTC.

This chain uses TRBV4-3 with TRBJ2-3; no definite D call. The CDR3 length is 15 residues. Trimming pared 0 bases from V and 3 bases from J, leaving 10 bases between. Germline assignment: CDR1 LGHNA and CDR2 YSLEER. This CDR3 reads CASSQDVARTDTQYF. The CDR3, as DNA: TGCGCCAGCAGCCAAGATGTAGCCCGGACAGATACGCAGTATTTT.

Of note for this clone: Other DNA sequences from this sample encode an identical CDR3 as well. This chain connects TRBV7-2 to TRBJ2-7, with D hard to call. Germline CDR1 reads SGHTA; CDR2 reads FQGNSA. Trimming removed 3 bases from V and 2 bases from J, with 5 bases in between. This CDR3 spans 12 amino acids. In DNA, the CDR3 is TGTGCCAGCAGCTTGTCAGCCTACGAGCAGTACTTC. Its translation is CASSLSAYEQYF.

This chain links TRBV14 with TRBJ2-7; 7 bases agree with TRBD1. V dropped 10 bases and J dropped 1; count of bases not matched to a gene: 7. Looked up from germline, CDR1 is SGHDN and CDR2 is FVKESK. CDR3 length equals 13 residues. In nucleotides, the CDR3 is TGTGCCACCCAAATGACAGGGTCCTACGAGCAGTACTTC. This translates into CATQMTGSYEQYF.

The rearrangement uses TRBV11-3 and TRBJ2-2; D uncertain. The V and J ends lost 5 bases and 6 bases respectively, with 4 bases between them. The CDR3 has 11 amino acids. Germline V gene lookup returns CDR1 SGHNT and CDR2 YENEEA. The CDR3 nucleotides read TGTGCCAGCAGCCGCCCCGGGGAGCTGTTTTTT. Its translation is CASSRPGELFF.

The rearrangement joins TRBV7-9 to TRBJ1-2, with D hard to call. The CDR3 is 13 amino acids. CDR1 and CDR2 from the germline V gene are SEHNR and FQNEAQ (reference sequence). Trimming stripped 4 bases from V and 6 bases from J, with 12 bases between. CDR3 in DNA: TGTGCCAGCAGCTACCCCCTCGGGGATGGCTACACCTTC. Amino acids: CASSYPLGDGYTF.

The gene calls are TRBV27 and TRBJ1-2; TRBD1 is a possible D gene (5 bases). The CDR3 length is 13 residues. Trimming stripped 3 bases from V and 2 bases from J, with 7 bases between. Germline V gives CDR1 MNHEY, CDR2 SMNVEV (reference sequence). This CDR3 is CASSFRENYGYTF. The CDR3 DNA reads TGTGCCAGCAGTTTCAGGGAAAACTATGGCTACACCTTC.

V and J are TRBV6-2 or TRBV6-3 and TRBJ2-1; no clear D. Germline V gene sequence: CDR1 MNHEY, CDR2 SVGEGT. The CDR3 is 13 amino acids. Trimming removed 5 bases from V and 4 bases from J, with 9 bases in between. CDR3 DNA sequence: TGTGCCAGCAGTACCTCGGGTTACAATGAGCAGTTCTTC. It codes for CASSTSGYNEQFF.

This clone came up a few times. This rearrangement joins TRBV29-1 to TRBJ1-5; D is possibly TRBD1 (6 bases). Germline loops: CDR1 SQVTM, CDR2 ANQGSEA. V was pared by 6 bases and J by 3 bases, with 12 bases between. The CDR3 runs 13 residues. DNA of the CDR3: TGCAGCGTGGCGGACAGACCCAATCAGCCCCAGCATTTT. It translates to CSVADRPNQPQHF.

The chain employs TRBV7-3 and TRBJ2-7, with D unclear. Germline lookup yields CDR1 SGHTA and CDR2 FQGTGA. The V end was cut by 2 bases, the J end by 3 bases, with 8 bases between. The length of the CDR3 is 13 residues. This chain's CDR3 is CASSLDPGYEQYF. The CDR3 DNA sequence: TGTGCCAGCAGCTTAGATCCGGGCTACGAGCAGTACTTC.